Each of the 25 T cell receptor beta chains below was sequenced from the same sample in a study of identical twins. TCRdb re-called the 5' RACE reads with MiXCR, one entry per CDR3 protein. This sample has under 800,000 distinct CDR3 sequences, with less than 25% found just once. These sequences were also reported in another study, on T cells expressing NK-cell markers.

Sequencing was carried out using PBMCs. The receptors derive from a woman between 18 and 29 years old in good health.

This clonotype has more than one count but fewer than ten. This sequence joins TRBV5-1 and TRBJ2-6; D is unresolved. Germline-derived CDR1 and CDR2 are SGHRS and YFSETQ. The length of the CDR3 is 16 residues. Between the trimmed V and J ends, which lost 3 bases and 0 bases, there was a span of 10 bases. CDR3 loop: CASSSAVNSGANVLTF. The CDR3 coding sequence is TGCGCCAGCAGCTCGGCGGTCAACTCTGGGGCCAACGTCCTGACTTTC. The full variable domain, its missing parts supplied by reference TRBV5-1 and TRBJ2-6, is KAGVTQTPRYLIKTRGQQVTLSCSPISGHRSVSWYQQTPGQGLQFLFEYFSETQRNKGNFPGRFSGRQFSNSRSEMNVSTLELGDSALYLCASSSAVNSGANVLTFGAGSRLTVL.

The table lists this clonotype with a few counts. The CDR3 loop is CASSLGQGSVLETQYF. Here the CDR3 DNA reads TGTGCCAGCAGCTTAGGCCAAGGGTCCGTTCTGGAGACCCAGTACTTC. This sequence joins TRBV7-9 and TRBJ2-5; D call uncertain. Trimming removed 1 base at V and 5 bases at J, with 17 bases between. This CDR3 comprises 16 residues. CDR1 is SEHNR and CDR2 is FQNEAQ in the germline V gene (reference sequence).

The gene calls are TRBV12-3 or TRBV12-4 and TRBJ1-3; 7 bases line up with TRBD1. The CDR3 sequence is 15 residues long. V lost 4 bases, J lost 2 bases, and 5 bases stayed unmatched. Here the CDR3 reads CASSSTGRTGNTIYF. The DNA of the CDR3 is TGTGCCAGCAGTTCGACAGGGAGGACTGGAAACACCATATATTTT.

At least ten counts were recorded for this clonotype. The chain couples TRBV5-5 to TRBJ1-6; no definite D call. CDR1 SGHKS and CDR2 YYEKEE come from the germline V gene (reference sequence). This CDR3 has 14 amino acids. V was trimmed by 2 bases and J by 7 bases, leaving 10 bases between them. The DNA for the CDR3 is TGTGCCAGCAGCTTTGAGACTGGGAATTCACCCCTCCACTTT. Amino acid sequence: CASSFETGNSPLHF.

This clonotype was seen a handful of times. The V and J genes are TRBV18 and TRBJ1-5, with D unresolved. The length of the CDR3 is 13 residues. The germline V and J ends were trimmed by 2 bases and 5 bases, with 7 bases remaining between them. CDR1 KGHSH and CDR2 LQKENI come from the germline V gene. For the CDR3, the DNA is TGTGCCAGCTCACCAGGAAACCATCAGCCCCAGCATTTT. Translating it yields CASSPGNHQPQHF.

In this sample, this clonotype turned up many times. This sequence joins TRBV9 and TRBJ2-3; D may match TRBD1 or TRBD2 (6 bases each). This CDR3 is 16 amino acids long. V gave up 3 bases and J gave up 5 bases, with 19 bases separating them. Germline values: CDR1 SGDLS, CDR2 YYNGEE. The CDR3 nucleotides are TGTGCCAGCAGCGACCCCGGGGGCCCATCCCAAGATACGCAGTATTTT. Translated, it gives CASSDPGGPSQDTQYF.

CDR3: CSARENRREQYF. The CDR3, as DNA: TGCAGTGCTAGAGAAAACCGAAGGGAGCAGTACTTC. The chain is built from TRBV20-1 and TRBJ2-7; D unclear. Trimming took 0 bases from V and 7 from J, leaving 10 bases between them. The length of the CDR3 is 12 residues. Germline assignment: CDR1 DFQATT and CDR2 SNEGSKA (reference sequence).

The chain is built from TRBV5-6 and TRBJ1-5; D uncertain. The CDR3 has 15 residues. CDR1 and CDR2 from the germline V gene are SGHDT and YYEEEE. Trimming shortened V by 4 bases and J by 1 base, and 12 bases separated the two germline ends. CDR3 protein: CASSRAGLSNQPQHF. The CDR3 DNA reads TGTGCCAGCAGCAGGGCCGGGCTGAGCAATCAGCCCCAGCATTTT.

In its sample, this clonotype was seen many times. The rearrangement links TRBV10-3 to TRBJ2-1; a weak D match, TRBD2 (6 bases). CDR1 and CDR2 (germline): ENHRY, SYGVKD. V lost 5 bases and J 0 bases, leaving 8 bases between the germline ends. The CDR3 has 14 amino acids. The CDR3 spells CAISLGSSYNEQFF. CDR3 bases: TGTGCCATCAGTCTCGGGAGCTCCTACAATGAGCAGTTCTTC.

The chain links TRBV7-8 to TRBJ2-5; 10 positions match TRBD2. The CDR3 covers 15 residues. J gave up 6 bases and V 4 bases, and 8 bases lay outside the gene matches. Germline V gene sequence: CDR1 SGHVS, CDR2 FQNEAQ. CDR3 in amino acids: CASSSGLAGAQTQYF. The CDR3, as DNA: TGTGCCAGCAGCTCGGGTCTAGCGGGAGCACAGACCCAGTACTTC.

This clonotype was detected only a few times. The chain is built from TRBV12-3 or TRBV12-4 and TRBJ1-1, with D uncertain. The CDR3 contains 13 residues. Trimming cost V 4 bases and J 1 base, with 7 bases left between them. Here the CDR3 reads CASSSSENTEAFF. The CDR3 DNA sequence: TGTGCCAGCAGTTCCTCGGAGAACACTGAAGCTTTCTTT.

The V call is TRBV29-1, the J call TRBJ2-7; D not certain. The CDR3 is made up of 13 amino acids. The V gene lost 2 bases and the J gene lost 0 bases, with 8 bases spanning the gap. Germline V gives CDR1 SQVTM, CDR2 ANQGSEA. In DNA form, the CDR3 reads TGCAGCGTTGAAAATAGTTCCTCCTACGAGCAGTACTTC. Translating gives CSVENSSSYEQYF.

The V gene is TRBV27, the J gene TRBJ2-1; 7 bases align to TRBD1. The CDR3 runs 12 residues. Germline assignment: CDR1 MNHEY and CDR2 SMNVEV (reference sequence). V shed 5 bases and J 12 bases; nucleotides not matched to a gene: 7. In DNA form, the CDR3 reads TGTGCCAGCAGTCCACGCCGGGACAGGCAGTTCTTC. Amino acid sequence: CASSPRRDRQFF.

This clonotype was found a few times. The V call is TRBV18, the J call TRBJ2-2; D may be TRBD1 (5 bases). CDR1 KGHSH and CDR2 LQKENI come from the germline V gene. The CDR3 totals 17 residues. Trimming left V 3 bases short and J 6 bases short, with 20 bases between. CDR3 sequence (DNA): TGTGCCAGCTCACCGCCTCCGGGCCAGGGTAGTTCCGGGGAGCTGTTTTTT. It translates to CASSPPPGQGSSGELFF.

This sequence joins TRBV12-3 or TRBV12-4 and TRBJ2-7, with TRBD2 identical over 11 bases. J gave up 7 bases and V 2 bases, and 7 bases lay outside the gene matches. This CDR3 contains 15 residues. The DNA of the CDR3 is TGTGCCAGCAGTTTAAGCCTAGCGGGAGGAGGGGAGCAGTACTTC. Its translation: CASSLSLAGGGEQYF.

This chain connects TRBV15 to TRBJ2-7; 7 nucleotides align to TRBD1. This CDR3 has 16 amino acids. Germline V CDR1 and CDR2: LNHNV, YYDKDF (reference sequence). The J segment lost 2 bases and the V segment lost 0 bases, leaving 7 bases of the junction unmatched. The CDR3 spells CATSRDRQGFPYEQYF. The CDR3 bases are TGTGCCACCAGCAGAGATAGACAGGGATTCCCCTACGAGCAGTACTTC. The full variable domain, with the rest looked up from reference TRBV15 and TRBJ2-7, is DAMVIQNPRYQVTQFGKPVTLSCSQTLNHNVMYWYQQKSSQAPKLLFHYYDKDFNNEADTPDNFQSRRPNTSFCFLDIRSPGLGDTAMYLCATSRDRQGFPYEQYFGPGTRLTVT.

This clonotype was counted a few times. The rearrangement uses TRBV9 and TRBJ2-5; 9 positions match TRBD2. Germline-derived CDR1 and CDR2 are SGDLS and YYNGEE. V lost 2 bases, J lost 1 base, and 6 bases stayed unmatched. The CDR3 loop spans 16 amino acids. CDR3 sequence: CASSVQSGGIQETQYF. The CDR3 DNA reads TGTGCCAGCAGCGTCCAAAGCGGGGGGATCCAAGAGACCCAGTACTTC.

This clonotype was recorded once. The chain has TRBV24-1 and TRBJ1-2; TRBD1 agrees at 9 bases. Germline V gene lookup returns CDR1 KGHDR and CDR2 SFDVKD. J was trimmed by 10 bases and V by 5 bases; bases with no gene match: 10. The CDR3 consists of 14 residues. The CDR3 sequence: CATSGGEGQGDYTF. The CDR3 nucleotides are TGTGCCACCAGTGGGGGTGAGGGACAGGGAGACTACACCTTC.

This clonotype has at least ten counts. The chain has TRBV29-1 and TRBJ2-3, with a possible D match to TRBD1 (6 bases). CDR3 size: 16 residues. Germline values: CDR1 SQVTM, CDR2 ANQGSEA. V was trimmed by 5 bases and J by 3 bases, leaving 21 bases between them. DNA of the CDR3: TGCAGCGTTCCTGGAGGTCACAGGGAGAGTACAGATACGCAGTATTTT. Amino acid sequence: CSVPGGHRESTDTQYF.

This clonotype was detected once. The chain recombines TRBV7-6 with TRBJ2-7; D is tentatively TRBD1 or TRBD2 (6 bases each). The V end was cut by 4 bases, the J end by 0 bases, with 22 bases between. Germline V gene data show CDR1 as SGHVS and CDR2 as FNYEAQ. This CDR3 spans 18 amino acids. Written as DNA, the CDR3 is TGTGCCAGCAGCTCCGGGGGCAAGGGGCGGACAGTCTCCTACGAGCAGTACTTC. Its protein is CASSSGGKGRTVSYEQYF.

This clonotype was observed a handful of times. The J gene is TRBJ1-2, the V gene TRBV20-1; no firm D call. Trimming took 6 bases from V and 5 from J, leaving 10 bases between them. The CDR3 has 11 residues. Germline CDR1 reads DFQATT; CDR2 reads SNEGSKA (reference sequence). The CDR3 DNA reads TGCAGTGCAGTAACGGGATATGGCTACACCTTC. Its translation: CSAVTGYGYTF.

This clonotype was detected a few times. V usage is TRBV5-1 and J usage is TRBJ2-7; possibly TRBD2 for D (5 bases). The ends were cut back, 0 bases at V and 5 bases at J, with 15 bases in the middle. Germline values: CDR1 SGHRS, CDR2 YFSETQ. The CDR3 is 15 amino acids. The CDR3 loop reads CASSLASSRGNEQYF. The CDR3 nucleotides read TGCGCCAGCAGCTTGGCCTCTTCCCGAGGGAACGAGCAGTACTTC.

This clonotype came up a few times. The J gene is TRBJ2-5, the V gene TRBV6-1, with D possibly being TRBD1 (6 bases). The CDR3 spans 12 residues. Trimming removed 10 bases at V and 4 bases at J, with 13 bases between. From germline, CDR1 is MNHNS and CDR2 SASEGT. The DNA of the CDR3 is TGTGCCACCCAGGGGTTAGGAGAGACCCAGTACTTC. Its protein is CATQGLGETQYF.

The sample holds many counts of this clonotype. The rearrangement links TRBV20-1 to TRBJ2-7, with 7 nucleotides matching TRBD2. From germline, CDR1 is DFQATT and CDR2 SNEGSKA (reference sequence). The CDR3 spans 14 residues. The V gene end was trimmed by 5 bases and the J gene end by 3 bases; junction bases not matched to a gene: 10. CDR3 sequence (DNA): TGCAGTGCTTCCACGGGGGGTGGGATCTACGAGCAGTACTTC. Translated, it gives CSASTGGGIYEQYF.

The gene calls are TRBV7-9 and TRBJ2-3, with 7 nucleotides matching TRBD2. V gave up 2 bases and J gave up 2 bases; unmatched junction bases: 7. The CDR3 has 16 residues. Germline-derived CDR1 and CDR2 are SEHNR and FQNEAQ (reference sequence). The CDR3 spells CASSLSLAVLTDTQYF. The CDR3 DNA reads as TGTGCCAGCAGCTTATCCCTAGCGGTCCTCACAGATACGCAGTATTTT.